The next 2 T cell receptor beta chains were all read from a single sample in a study of blood T cell repertoires in COVID-19. Some clones are missing from TCRdb's copy, which holds only in-frame ones; the method was immunoSEQ multiplex PCR. The top ten clones hold about 10% of a sample with more than 200,000 clones, around four fifths of them seen once. The material sequenced was peripheral blood. These receptor sequences come from a woman older than 75 with COVID-19, enrolled during active disease.

This chain connects TRBV24-1 to TRBJ1-5; perhaps TRBD1 as D (5 bases). Germline V gene lookup returns CDR1 KGHDR and CDR2 SFDVKD. With 4 bases removed from V and 4 bases from J, the gap between germline ends came to 16 bases. The CDR3 loop spans 16 amino acids. The CDR3 region is CATSDPRTGRNQPQHF. CDR3 in DNA: TGTGCCACCAGTGACCCCCGTACAGGAAGGAATCAGCCCCAGCATTTT.

This clone turned up a few times. V gene TRBV18 combines with J gene TRBJ1-1, with D perhaps TRBD1 (5 bases). The germline V gene encodes CDR1 KGHSH and CDR2 LQKENI. This CDR3 has 16 amino acids. Trimming stripped 0 bases from V and 6 bases from J, with 17 bases between. Here the CDR3 reads CASSPPRDEGKAEAFF. The CDR3 bases are TGTGCCAGCTCACCACCGCGGGACGAAGGGAAGGCTGAAGCTTTCTTT.